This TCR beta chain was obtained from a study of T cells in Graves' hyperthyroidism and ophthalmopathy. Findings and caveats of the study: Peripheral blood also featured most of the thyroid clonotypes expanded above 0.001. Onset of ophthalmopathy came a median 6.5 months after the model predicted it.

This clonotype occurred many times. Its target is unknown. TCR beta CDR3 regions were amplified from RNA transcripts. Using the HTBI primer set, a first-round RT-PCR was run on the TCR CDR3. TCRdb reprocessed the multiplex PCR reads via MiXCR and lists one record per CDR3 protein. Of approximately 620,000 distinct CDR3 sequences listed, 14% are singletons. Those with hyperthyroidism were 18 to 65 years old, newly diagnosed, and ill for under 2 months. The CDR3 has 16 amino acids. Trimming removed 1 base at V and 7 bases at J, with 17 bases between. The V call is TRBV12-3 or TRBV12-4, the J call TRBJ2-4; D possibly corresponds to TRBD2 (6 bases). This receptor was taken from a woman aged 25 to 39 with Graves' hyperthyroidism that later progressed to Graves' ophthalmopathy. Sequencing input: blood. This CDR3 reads CASSLGSRRDPNIQYF. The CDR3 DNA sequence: TGTGCCAGCAGTTTAGGATCTCGGCGGGATCCGAACATTCAGTACTTC.